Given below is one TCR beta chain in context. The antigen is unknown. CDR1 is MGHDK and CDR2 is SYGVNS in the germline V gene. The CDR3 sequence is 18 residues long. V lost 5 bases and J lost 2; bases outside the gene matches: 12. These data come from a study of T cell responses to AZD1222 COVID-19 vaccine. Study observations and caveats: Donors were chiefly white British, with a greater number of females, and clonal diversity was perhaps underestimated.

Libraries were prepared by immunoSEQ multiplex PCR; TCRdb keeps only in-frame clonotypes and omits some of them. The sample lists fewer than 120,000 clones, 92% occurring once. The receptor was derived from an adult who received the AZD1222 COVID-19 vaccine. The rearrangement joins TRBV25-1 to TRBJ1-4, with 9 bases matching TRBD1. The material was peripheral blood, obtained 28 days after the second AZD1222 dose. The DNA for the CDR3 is TGTGCCAGCAGTACAGGGGGCGAGCTCTATGCGACTAATGAAAAACTGTTTTTT. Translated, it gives CASSTGGELYATNEKLFF.